This T cell receptor (beta chain) was recovered during a study of T cell responses to AZD1222 COVID-19 vaccine. The repertoire was sequenced with immunoSEQ multiplex PCR; TCRdb's copy has only in-frame clones and lacks some. This sample carries around 110,000 clones, around 90% of them seen once, and the ten largest clones take about a tenth. Germline-derived CDR1 and CDR2 are SEHNR and FQNEAQ (reference sequence). Trimming cost V 2 bases and J 9 bases; bases outside gene matches: 8. The CDR3 totals 14 residues. The source of this sequence is an adult in good health. The material was peripheral blood, obtained on day 0 of AZD1222 vaccination. This chain connects TRBV7-9 to TRBJ1-2; 8 positions agree with TRBD1. Written as DNA, the CDR3 is TGTGCCAGCAGCTTACAGGGGGCGGATATAAGCTACACCTTC. Translation: CASSLQGADISYTF.